The sequence of this T cell receptor (beta chain) was determined in a study of glioma-infiltrating T cells after dendritic cell vaccination. The overall study: The vaccine used monocyte-derived dendritic cells pulsed overnight with autologous tumor lysate. Dendritic cell vaccine was injected intradermally three times, biweekly. Overall study findings and caveats: Patients with more pretreatment TILs had longer time to progression and survival.

Germline values: CDR1 SGHAT, CDR2 FQNNGV. Trimming stripped 8 bases from V and 0 bases from J, with 17 bases between. The CDR3 sequence is 16 residues long. About this clone itself: Its target is unknown.

Assay: immunoSEQ multiplex PCR; the TCRdb copy retains only in-frame clones and omits some. This sample yields 90,000 or so clones, of which 85% to 90% are seen a single time; over 2.5% belongs to the top ten. Material: blood, obtained before dendritic cell vaccination. The chain has TRBV11-2 and TRBJ2-1; D not certain. The TCR sequence derives from a human donor with glioblastoma. The CDR3 region is CASRAASVSSYNEQFF. The CDR3 nucleotides are TGTGCCAGCCGCGCCGCATCGGTGAGCTCCTACAATGAGCAGTTCTTC.